The T cell receptor (beta chain) under discussion was sequenced for a study of identical twins. General study results and limits: Models, which agreed with sharing between unrelated individuals, nonetheless underestimated the out-of-frame TCR alpha sharing seen in monozygotic twins. The conclusions drew on cross-sectional statistical analysis instead of tracking the same donors.

This clonotype was detected a few times. What it binds is unknown. TCRdb recomputed calls from the 5' RACE reads with MiXCR, one row per CDR3 protein. The sample lists roughly 250,000 distinct CDR3 sequences; more than 13% were seen once. The receptor comes from a woman between 18 and 29 years old in good health. The sequencing sample was made of memory (CD45RO+) T cells sorted from blood.

The chain's CDR3 is CASSYSNGGGEQFF. As DNA, the CDR3 is TGTGCCAGCAGTTACTCGAACGGGGGCGGTGAGCAGTTCTTC. The J gene is TRBJ2-1, the V gene TRBV6-2 or TRBV6-3, with D possibly being TRBD1 or TRBD2 (6 bases each). The V end was cut by 0 bases, the J end by 9 bases, with 12 bases between. CDR1 MNHEY and CDR2 SVGEGT come from the germline V gene. This CDR3 is built from 14 residues.